This is a list of T cell receptor beta chains from one sample in a study of vaccination and CD4 T cells after COVID-19. TCRdb passed the PCR reads through MiXCR, listing each CDR3 protein once. The table has tens of thousands of distinct CDR3 sequences, 41% seen once. These receptors' antigens are unknown. This specimen was CD4+ T cells from blood, cultured in vitro, taken about 7 months after SARS-CoV-2 vaccination. The source of these receptors is a human donor who had recovered from COVID-19. Each CDR3 is given with its conserved first and last residue. D genes are given only for firm matches. Not all rows give a size; the values are once, few, many and, for expanded clones, a class.

TRBJ2-7,NA,TRBD1,TRBV7-9,TGTGCCAGCAGCTTATCAGGGGGCGAGCAGTACTTC,CASSLSGGEQYF
TRBJ2-7,NA,TRBD2,TRBV28,TGTGCCAGCACTCCAGCACCGACTAGCGGGAGGACCTACGAGCAGTACTTC,CASTPAPTSGRTYEQYF
TRBJ2-3,few,TRBD2,TRBV15,TGTGCCACCAGCAGAGATTGGACTAGCGGCACAGATACGCAGTATTTT,CATSRDWTSGTDTQYF
TRBJ2-3,NA,TRBD2,TRBV20-1,TGCAGTGCGAGCCGACAAAGCGGACTAGCGGTCACAGATACGCAGTATTTT,CSASRQSGLAVTDTQYF
TRBJ2-7,few,NA,TRBV4-1,TGCGCCAGCAGCCAAGAAGGGCGGGAGCAGTACTTC,CASSQEGREQYF
TRBJ2-1,few,TRBD2,TRBV28,TGTGCCAGCAGTTATTCGGGAGGGCCCGTGGAGCAGTTCTTC,CASSYSGGPVEQFF
TRBJ2-5,few,NA,TRBV10-3,TGTGCCATCCGACAGGACACACAAAACCAAGAGACCCAGTACTTC,CAIRQDTQNQETQYF
TRBJ2-5,NA,NA,TRBV29-1,TGCAGCGTCCCCTCAAACAGGGTAGGGGAGACCCAGTACTTC,CSVPSNRVGETQYF
TRBJ1-5,NA,TRBD1,TRBV6-1,TGTGCCAGCGCTCGTCGGGACAGTAGCAATCAGCCCCAGCATTTT,CASARRDSSNQPQHF
TRBJ1-1,NA,NA,TRBV6-1,TGTGCCAGCAAAGGCCCAAGACAGACGAACACTGAAGCTTTCTTT,CASKGPRQTNTEAFF
TRBJ2-3,NA,TRBD1,TRBV18,TGTGCCAGCTCACCTCAGACAGGGCGCACAGATACGCAGTATTTT,CASSPQTGRTDTQYF
TRBJ2-5,NA,NA,TRBV6-1,TGTGCCACCAGGGTTCGAGAGACCCAGTACTTC,CATRVRETQYF
TRBJ2-3,NA,NA,TRBV20-1,TGCAGTGCTAGAGGTGGGGCGAGGACTCCTAGCACAGATACGCAGTATTTT,CSARGGARTPSTDTQYF
TRBJ2-5,NA,TRBD2,TRBV7-9,TGTGCCAGCAGCAAGGGACTAGCGGGGATCGGGGAGACCCAGTACTTC,CASSKGLAGIGETQYF
TRBJ1-1,NA,TRBD1,TRBV10-3,TGTGCCACAAGACAGGGAGAGAACACTGAAGCTTTCTTT,CATRQGENTEAFF
TRBJ2-1,few,NA,TRBV7-2,TGTGCCAGCAGCATCCGCAGGGGAAGCTCCTACAATGAGCAGTTCTTC,CASSIRRGSSYNEQFF
TRBJ2-3,once,NA,TRBV6-1,TGTGCCAGCAGTGACCCCCGCCACCCGGGACAATACACAGATACGCAGTATTTT,CASSDPRHPGQYTDTQYF
TRBJ2-7,NA,NA,TRBV5-3,TGTGCCAGAAGCTTCGGGCCCCCCTACGAGCAGTACTTC,CARSFGPPYEQYF
TRBJ2-3,NA,NA,TRBV10-2,TGCGCCAGCAGTGAGAAGCGGCGCACAGATACGCAGTATTTT,CASSEKRRTDTQYF
TRBJ2-2,NA,NA,TRBV7-3,TGTGCCAGCAGGGGCAGTACGAACACCGGGGAGCTGTTTTTT,CASRGSTNTGELFF
TRBJ2-1,few,NA,TRBV20-1,TGCAGTGCCCCTACTAGTATGTCAAGCTCCTACAATGAGCAGTTCTTC,CSAPTSMSSSYNEQFF
TRBJ1-1,NA,NA,TRBV7-6,TGTGCCAGCAGCGTAAGGGGGAACACTGAAGCTTTCTTT,CASSVRGNTEAFF
TRBJ2-5,NA,TRBD2,TRBV20-1,TGCAGTGTTGGAACGACTAGCGGGATACAAGAGACCCAGTACTTC,CSVGTTSGIQETQYF
TRBJ2-1,once,TRBD2,TRBV10-1,TGCGCCAGCAGTGAGAATCCAGCGGGAGGGCCCGATGAGCAGTTCTTC,CASSENPAGGPDEQFF
TRBJ2-3,few,NA,TRBV7-3,TGTGCCAGCAGCTTAATGGCTGTTTCAGCAGATACGCAGTATTTT,CASSLMAVSADTQYF
TRBJ2-7,NA,TRBD2,TRBV20-1,TGCAGTGCTAACGGACTAGCGGGGTTCTACGAGCAGTACTTC,CSANGLAGFYEQYF
TRBJ2-1,NA,TRBD2,TRBV20-1,TGCAGTGCTACCCTCGGGACTAGCGGGGATAATGAGCAGTTCTTC,CSATLGTSGDNEQFF
TRBJ2-2,NA,NA,TRBV28,TGTGCCAGCAGTTTAACGTCACCCATGAACACCGGGGAGCTGTTTTTT,CASSLTSPMNTGELFF
TRBJ2-5,few,TRBD2,TRBV7-6,TGTGCCAGCAGCTTAGCTAGCGGGAGATGGGAGACCCAGTACTTC,CASSLASGRWETQYF
TRBJ2-5,NA,TRBD2,TRBV20-1,TGCAGTGCGGGGGGTGAGGGACTAGGTCAAGAGACCCAGTACTTC,CSAGGEGLGQETQYF
TRBJ1-1,few,NA,TRBV7-2,TGTGCCAGCAGCTTAGGTGTGGTCACTGAAGCTTTCTTT,CASSLGVVTEAFF
TRBJ2-5,NA,TRBD1,TRBV20-1,TGCAGTGCTGGGGGACAGGCGTACCAAGAGACCCAGTACTTC,CSAGGQAYQETQYF
TRBJ2-7,few,NA,TRBV7-2,TGTGCCAGCAGCTTAGCGCGGTGGACAGACAACTCCTACGAGCAGTACTTC,CASSLARWTDNSYEQYF
TRBJ2-7,few,NA,TRBV6-2/TRBV6-3,TGTGCCAGCAGTCGCATTGGCTACGAGCAGTACTTC,CASSRIGYEQYF
TRBJ2-7,once,NA,TRBV2,TGTGCCAGCAGTTGGGACGGAATCTCCTACGAGCAGTACTTC,CASSWDGISYEQYF
TRBJ2-1,NA,TRBD1,TRBV7-2,TGTGCCAGCAGCTTAGAGGGGACAGTGAGTATCAATGAGCAGTTCTTC,CASSLEGTVSINEQFF
TRBJ2-7,NA,NA,TRBV6-2/TRBV6-3,TGTGCCAGCAGTCGCTCCTACGAGCAGTACTTC,CASSRSYEQYF
TRBJ2-5,NA,TRBD1,TRBV7-3,TGTGCCAGCAGCTCTACCGGGACAGGGGGCTTGGCGACCCAGTACTTC,CASSSTGTGGLATQYF
TRBJ1-1,few,TRBD1,TRBV19,TGTGCCAGTAGTGAACAGGGGTACACTGAAGCTTTCTTT,CASSEQGYTEAFF
TRBJ1-1,NA,NA,TRBV7-9,TGTGCCAGCGGTAAAACTATGGACACTGAAGCTTTCTTT,CASGKTMDTEAFF
TRBJ1-2,NA,NA,TRBV28,TGTGCCAGCAGACAGTTGGGGAGGGTTGCCTATGGCTACACCTTC,CASRQLGRVAYGYTF
TRBJ1-2,NA,TRBD1,TRBV6-1,TGTGCCAGCAGGGGACAGCAGGGCTACACCTTC,CASRGQQGYTF
TRBJ2-3,NA,TRBD2,TRBV7-6,TGTGCCAGCAGCTCATTAGCGGGAGCGGGAGATACGCAGTATTTT,CASSSLAGAGDTQYF
TRBJ2-5,medium-sized,NA,TRBV20-1,TGCAGTGCTAGAGATGGCCTCCCGGAGACCCAGTACTTC,CSARDGLPETQYF
TRBJ2-7,NA,NA,TRBV20-1,TGCAGTGCTCCCGTCCGAGGCGGAGCCTACGAGCAGTACTTC,CSAPVRGGAYEQYF
TRBJ2-5,NA,NA,TRBV15,TGTGCCACCAGCAGAGTGGGGGCAGGGGAGACCCAGTACTTC,CATSRVGAGETQYF
TRBJ2-3,NA,TRBD2,TRBV20-1,TGCAGTGCTAGGCTAGCGGGTTGGGCAGATACGCAGTATTTT,CSARLAGWADTQYF
TRBJ1-2,NA,NA,TRBV10-3,TGTGCCATCAGTGGTACGGGTAACAAGGACTATGGCTACACCTTC,CAISGTGNKDYGYTF
TRBJ2-3,NA,TRBD2,TRBV28,TGTGCCAGCAGGGAGCGTAGCGGGAGTAATTTAGATACGCAGTATTTT,CASRERSGSNLDTQYF